Listed here is a single TCR beta chain. Its antigen is currently not known. Base qualities are not provided; no much larger clone lies one nucleotide away. This sample was included in a study of blood T cell repertoires in COVID-19 (dated by TCRdb to 2018 to 2021). Broadly, across the study: Samples covering the acute and convalescent phases of COVID-19 were provided by collaborators in the United States, Italy and Spain. Deeply sampled blood TCRbeta repertoires from subjects exposed to, actively infected with, or recovered from COVID-19 were included in the dataset. The prospective study material was composed of cDNA or gDNA derived from T cells, B-cell-depleted T cells, or PBMCs. Sample metadata almost always included a de-identified subject ID, COVID-19 status, age in years and sex. Samples were obtained from the ongoing ImmuneRACE study (first 160 participants) and from 1,254 subjects provided by 6 global collaborators. Where HLA class I and class II types were available, the types were taken from metadata supplied by the sample provider, not from assay-based typing. A freely available public database, intended as a resource for researchers studying the immune response to SARS-CoV-2, is where the repertoires were released.

The collaborating institutions used their own protocols to collect whole blood in K2EDTA tubes. For TCRbeta analysis, collaborators shipped samples in one of three forms: frozen whole blood, isolated PBMCs, or DNA extracted from either of those sample types. Trimming removed 5 bases from V and 3 bases from J; the gene matches leave 6 bases unexplained. The germline V gene (reference sequence) provides CDR1 LGHDT and CDR2 YNNKEL. Including cysteine and phenylalanine, the CDR3 has 15 amino acids. Just the 45-base CDR3 DNA is kept, in frame starting at base 1. The investigation overall reported the following: The amount of clinical and demographic metadata varied by source and participant and was provided uncurated.

TCRbeta CDR3 regions were amplified from genomic DNA using the immunoSEQ Assay, a bias-controlled multiplex PCR. In the authors' own workflow: The number of nucleated cells in each sample was estimated from the amplification of reference gene primers within the assay. To quantify the absolute abundance of each unique TCRbeta CDR3 rearrangement, sequence reads were collapsed and filtered. Productive Simpson clonality was computed per sample as the square root of Simpson's diversity index over productive rearrangements. What TCRdb holds here is the immuneACCESS table cut down to in-frame rearrangements. Part of the clones is not present; checked against another copy, under half of the missing clones reflect an unresolved V gene, and the others are unexplained. V and J calls and clone size come straight from that table; D and trimming were deduced from the DNA. The table for this sample lists 53,000 or so clones; around nine tenths of them were counted only once. Of the sample, approximately 12% is held by the ten largest clones.

The chain uses TRBV3-1 (or the pseudogene TRBV3-2) and TRBJ2-7, with 11 bases in between that match TRBD1. Sequencing used peripheral blood. This TCR was recovered from a man at least 80 years old with acute or convalescent COVID-19. DNA sequence: TGTGCCAGCAGCTCTCCGGGACAGGGGGGCTACGAGCAGTACTTC. Its translation reads: CASSSPGQGGYEQYF.